The 21 T cell receptor beta chains in this list originate from one sample, sequenced in a study of T-cell reconstitution after alpha-beta-depleted transplantation in children. As it was prepared, the TCRbeta library received unique molecular identifiers. TCRdb reanalysed the PCR reads using MiXCR and keeps one entry per CDR3 protein. The table shows approximately 590,000 distinct CDR3 sequences, with more than 9% occurring only once. The material sequenced was PBMCs from the stem cell graft donor, taken from the stem cell graft. The receptors were gathered from a human donor who donated a stem cell graft to a child with acute myeloid leukemia.

This clonotype was observed a few times. The V and J genes are TRBV4-2 and TRBJ2-3; 7 positions match TRBD2. Trimming cost V 7 bases and J 3 bases; bases outside gene matches: 13. Germline-derived CDR1 and CDR2 are LGHNA and YNFKEQ. The CDR3 has 16 residues. CDR3 coding DNA: TGTGCCAGCACCTACGGCCCAGCGGGATCAACAGATACGCAGTATTTT. As protein: CASTYGPAGSTDTQYF.

At least ten counts were recorded for this clonotype. The chain joins TRBV29-1 to TRBJ2-7; 8 bases line up with TRBD1. Germline CDR1 and CDR2: SQVTM and ANQGSEA. The CDR3 is 13 amino acids. V trimming: 6 bases; J trimming: 0 bases; junction bases outside the gene matches: 4. DNA for the CDR3: TGCAGCGTGACCGGACAGGGCTCCTACGAGCAGTACTTC. As protein: CSVTGQGSYEQYF.

This clonotype has a handful of counts. This chain joins TRBV20-1 and TRBJ2-1; TRBD2 might be the D (5 bases). The CDR3 runs to 15 residues. The germline V gene encodes CDR1 DFQATT and CDR2 SNEGSKA (reference sequence). With 0 bases removed from V and 8 bases from J, the gap between germline ends came to 17 bases. CDR3: CSARDHERTWDEQFF. The DNA of the CDR3 is TGCAGTGCTAGAGATCATGAGCGGACCTGGGATGAGCAGTTCTTC.

Only a few counts were recorded for this clonotype. The chain couples TRBV5-1 to TRBJ1-1; the D is unclear. Per germline, CDR1 SGHRS and CDR2 YFSETQ. Trimming stripped 4 bases from V and 0 bases from J, with 10 bases between. This CDR3 region has 14 residues. This CDR3 reads CASSPSGLNTEAFF. In DNA, the CDR3 is TGCGCCAGCAGCCCGTCGGGGTTGAACACTGAAGCTTTCTTT.

The rearrangement joins TRBV29-1 to TRBJ2-1; 8 bases are a match to TRBD2. Germline V CDR1 and CDR2: SQVTM, ANQGSEA. With 3 bases clipped from V and 3 bases from J, the junction kept 10 bases outside the gene matches. The CDR3 covers 16 residues. CDR3 in amino acids: CSVDGAGLVFYNEQFF. CDR3 sequence (DNA): TGCAGCGTTGATGGGGCGGGACTAGTCTTCTACAATGAGCAGTTCTTC.

This clonotype has at least ten counts. CDR3 in DNA: TGCGCCAGCAGCTCGAACAGTGCCTTTCTCGGCGAGCAGTACTTC. Protein sequence: CASSSNSAFLGEQYF. The chain uses TRBV5-1 and TRBJ2-7; D ambiguous. Germline CDR1 is SGHRS and CDR2 is YFSETQ. With 3 bases removed from V and 6 bases from J, the gap between germline ends came to 19 bases. This CDR3 contains 15 residues.

This clonotype has a single count. This chain joins TRBV7-9 and TRBJ1-1; D gene uncertain. The CDR3 is 12 amino acids. The V gene's germline CDR1 is SEHNR and CDR2 FQNEAQ (reference sequence). V lost 5 bases, J lost 4 bases, and 8 bases lay in between. Written as DNA, the CDR3 is TGTGCCAGCAGCCGTAGGCTCACTGAAGCTTTCTTT. Protein product: CASSRRLTEAFF.

This rearrangement joins TRBV27 to TRBJ1-1, with D tentatively TRBD1 (5 bases). Deletions cut 7 bases from V and 2 bases from J, with 14 bases between. Germline V gives CDR1 MNHEY, CDR2 SMNVEV (reference sequence). The length of the CDR3 is 14 residues. This CDR3 reads CASKRGAGNTEAFF. The CDR3 DNA follows: TGTGCCAGCAAGAGGGGCGCGGGAAACACTGAAGCTTTCTTT.

The chain carries TRBV6-5 and TRBJ2-1, with 11 bases matching TRBD1. CDR1 is MNHEY and CDR2 is SVGAGI in the germline V gene. V dropped 6 bases and J dropped 7; count of bases not matched to a gene: 5. This CDR3 has 14 amino acids. CDR3 amino acids: CASSRTGGRNEQFF. DNA of the CDR3: TGTGCCAGCAGCAGGACAGGGGGCAGGAATGAGCAGTTCTTC.

In the case of this clonotype: At one end, the junction sequence differs from germline, possibly due to a read error. The V and J genes are TRBV12-3 or TRBV12-4 and TRBJ2-1, with TRBD2 identical over 11 bases. The CDR3 contains 14 residues. CDR3 bases: TGTGCCAGCAGTATAGCGGGAGGGAATAATGAGCAGTTCTTC. This gives the protein CASSIAGGNNEQFF.

This clonotype has a handful of counts. The chain links TRBV5-1 to TRBJ1-3; TRBD1 aligns across 10 bases. Losses at the gene ends were 4 bases for V and 8 bases for J; bases not matched to a gene: 6. Germline-derived CDR1 and CDR2 are SGHRS and YFSETQ. This CDR3 region has 14 residues. The CDR3 nucleotides read TGCGCCAGCAGCGTGGGACAGGGGAAGGACACCATATATTTT. This codes for CASSVGQGKDTIYF.

In this sample, this clonotype turned up a few times. This chain links TRBV20-1 with TRBJ2-1; weak D call: TRBD2 (6 bases). The CDR3 is 15 residues long. The V gene lost 4 bases and the J gene lost 7 bases, with 20 bases spanning the gap. CDR1 is DFQATT and CDR2 is SNEGSKA in the germline V gene (reference sequence). The CDR3 DNA follows: TGCAGTGCTACGCCCCGGGACTGGAATGGAAATGAGCAGTTCTTC. Its translation: CSATPRDWNGNEQFF.

The chain employs TRBV20-1 and TRBJ2-1; 14 bases agree with TRBD2. The length of the CDR3 is 15 residues. Trimming cost V 3 bases and J 10 bases; bases outside gene matches: 8. Germline V gene sequence: CDR1 DFQATT, CDR2 SNEGSKA (reference sequence). The CDR3 DNA reads as TGCAGTGCTAGTGAGGGACTAGCGGGAGAGGACGAGCAGTTCTTC. Translated: CSASEGLAGEDEQFF.

This clonotype was found a few times. The rearrangement uses TRBV5-1 and TRBJ2-3; perhaps TRBD2 as D (7 bases). V was pared by 4 bases and J by 2 bases, with 20 bases between. The length of the CDR3 is 17 residues. Germline V gene sequence: CDR1 SGHRS, CDR2 YFSETQ. The CDR3 region has the DNA TGCGCCAGCAGCCTGTCCGGGGGGCTAGCGGACACAGATACGCAGTATTTT. It is translated as CASSLSGGLADTDTQYF.

A few counts support this clonotype. This chain connects TRBV10-3 to TRBJ2-7; TRBD2 matches 7 bases. Germline CDR1 and CDR2: ENHRY and SYGVKD. V was pared by 5 bases and J by 4 bases, with 14 bases of the junction left unmatched. The CDR3 covers 16 residues. For the CDR3, the DNA is TGTGCCATCAGTAGACTAGCTCCCCTCGATGCGTACGAGCAGTACTTC. Its protein product is CAISRLAPLDAYEQYF.

This clonotype appeared many times. CDR3 loop: CASSLYKNEQFF. In DNA form, the CDR3 reads TGTGCCAGCAGCTTATACAAAAATGAGCAGTTCTTC. This rearrangement joins TRBV7-9 to TRBJ2-1; D is unresolved. The CDR3 totals 12 residues. With 2 bases removed from V and 7 bases from J, the gap between germline ends came to 6 bases. Per the germline V gene, CDR1 is SEHNR and CDR2 is FQNEAQ (reference sequence).

This rearrangement joins TRBV15 to TRBJ2-1; D not certain. The CDR3 has 13 residues. V was pared by 7 bases and J by 10 bases, with 17 bases between. CDR1 is LNHNV, CDR2 YYDKDF, per germline (reference sequence). The CDR3 sequence: CATTPTDRNEQFF. In DNA form, the CDR3 reads TGTGCCACCACCCCAACCGATCGGAACGAGCAGTTCTTC.

The sample holds many counts of this clonotype. The rearrangement uses TRBV4-3 and TRBJ2-3; TRBD2 matches 12 bases. The germline CDR1 and CDR2 sequences are LGHNA and YSLEER. CDR3 length equals 16 residues. The J segment lost 3 bases and the V segment lost 0 bases, leaving 1 base of the junction unmatched. CDR3 sequence reads: CASSQDLAGGTDTQYF. The CDR3 bases are TGCGCCAGCAGCCAAGATCTAGCGGGAGGGACAGATACGCAGTATTTT.

This chain links TRBV5-1 with TRBJ2-2; TRBD2 is a possible D gene (5 bases). Germline CDR1 and CDR2: SGHRS and YFSETQ. The CDR3 has 16 residues. Trimming shortened V by 5 bases and J by 1 base, and 15 bases separated the two germline ends. CDR3 protein: CASSSGPGENTGELFF. The CDR3 DNA is TGCGCCAGCAGTTCTGGCCCCGGGGAGAACACCGGGGAGCTGTTTTTT.

The V gene is TRBV29-1, the J gene TRBJ1-6; D is undetermined. Germline CDR1 SQVTM, CDR2 ANQGSEA. The ends were cut back, 7 bases at V and 7 bases at J, with 11 bases in the middle. The CDR3 has 12 residues. CDR3 loop: CSAGLENSPLHF. CDR3 DNA: TGCAGCGCAGGTTTAGAGAATTCACCCCTCCACTTT.

The V and J genes are TRBV7-2 and TRBJ2-5, with D perhaps matching TRBD2 (5 bases). Germline-derived CDR1 and CDR2 are SGHTA and FQGNSA. Deletions cut 1 base from V and 4 bases from J, with 10 bases between. The CDR3 has 14 amino acids. This chain's CDR3 is CASSLGQRTETQYF. The CDR3 region has the DNA TGTGCCAGCAGCTTAGGTCAGCGGACAGAGACCCAGTACTTC.